This is a list of T cell receptor beta chains from one sample in a study of T cell responses to AZD1222 COVID-19 vaccine. The table came from immunoSEQ multiplex PCR; TCRdb's copy has only in-frame clones and leaves some out. Among 59,000 or so clones, around 84% were seen once, and the ten largest hold roughly 10%. Source: peripheral blood, taken on day 0 of AZD1222 vaccination. The receptors shown here come from an adult in good health. Both conserved end residues are part of each CDR3. A D gene is named only where the DNA matches it firmly.

J gene: TRBJ2-6
V gene: TRBV30
D gene: NA
CDR3 protein: CAWLGVVLTF
CDR3 DNA: TGTGCCTGGCTGGGGGTCGTCCTGACTTTC

J gene: TRBJ1-3
V gene: TRBV5-6
D gene: TRBD1
CDR3 protein: CASSRRTGTILGNTIYF
CDR3 DNA: TGTGCCAGCAGCCGGCGGACAGGGACTATCTTAGGAAACACCATATATTTT

J gene: TRBJ1-5
V gene: TRBV19
D gene: NA
CDR3 protein: CASSTRDFNQPQHF
CDR3 DNA: TGTGCCAGTAGTACAAGGGATTTCAATCAGCCCCAGCATTTT

J gene: TRBJ2-1
V gene: TRBV5-8
D gene: TRBD2
CDR3 protein: CASSLVTSAFSYNEQFF
CDR3 DNA: TGTGCCAGCAGCTTAGTGACTAGCGCTTTCTCCTACAATGAGCAGTTCTTC

J gene: TRBJ1-3
V gene: TRBV6-5
D gene: NA
CDR3 protein: CASSYIGNTIYF
CDR3 DNA: TGTGCCAGCAGTTACATTGGAAACACCATATATTTT

J gene: TRBJ1-6
V gene: TRBV7-9
D gene: TRBD1
CDR3 protein: CASSVPGQATSPLHF
CDR3 DNA: TGTGCCAGCAGCGTACCGGGACAGGCTACTTCACCCCTCCACTTT

J gene: TRBJ1-2
V gene: TRBV9
D gene: TRBD1
CDR3 protein: CASSAMTGGNGYTF
CDR3 DNA: TGTGCCAGCAGCGCCATGACAGGGGGCAATGGCTACACCTTC

J gene: TRBJ1-1
V gene: TRBV12-3/TRBV12-4
D gene: NA
CDR3 protein: CASSLGGQGRAFF
CDR3 DNA: TGTGCCAGCAGTTTAGGCGGCCAGGGGAGGGCTTTCTTT

J gene: TRBJ1-1
V gene: TRBV14
D gene: NA
CDR3 protein: CASSLDRNTEAFF
CDR3 DNA: TGTGCCAGCAGTCTAGACAGAAACACTGAAGCTTTCTTT

J gene: TRBJ1-5
V gene: TRBV12-3/TRBV12-4
D gene: TRBD1
CDR3 protein: CASSGTEYQPQHF
CDR3 DNA: TGTGCCAGCAGTGGGACAGAGTATCAGCCCCAGCATTTT

J gene: TRBJ2-7
V gene: TRBV6-5
D gene: TRBD2
CDR3 protein: CASSSSGRAWEQYF
CDR3 DNA: TGTGCCAGCAGCTCGAGCGGGAGGGCCTGGGAGCAGTACTTC

J gene: TRBJ2-5
V gene: TRBV29-1
D gene: TRBD2
CDR3 protein: CSVVHLGLAGETQYF
CDR3 DNA: TGCAGCGTAGTACACCTCGGGCTAGCGGGGGAGACCCAGTACTTC

J gene: TRBJ2-7
V gene: TRBV6-5
D gene: TRBD1
CDR3 protein: CASSSGGSPPFYEQYF
CDR3 DNA: TGTGCCAGCAGTTCAGGGGGCTCACCTCCCTTCTACGAGCAGTACTTC

J gene: TRBJ2-7
V gene: TRBV5-6
D gene: TRBD1
CDR3 protein: CASSTRTGRYEQYF
CDR3 DNA: TGTGCCAGCAGCACCCGGACAGGGAGGTACGAGCAGTACTTC

J gene: TRBJ1-2
V gene: TRBV6-5
D gene: TRBD1
CDR3 protein: CASSYRSGGNYGYTF
CDR3 DNA: TGTGCCAGCAGTTACCGCTCAGGGGGTAACTATGGCTACACCTTC

J gene: TRBJ1-2
V gene: TRBV15
D gene: NA
CDR3 protein: CATSRDQAYGYTF
CDR3 DNA: TGTGCCACCAGCAGAGATCAGGCCTATGGCTACACCTTC

J gene: TRBJ2-7
V gene: TRBV6-2/TRBV6-3
D gene: TRBD1
CDR3 protein: CASSYPRQGVYEQYF
CDR3 DNA: TGTGCCAGCAGTTACCCTAGACAGGGTGTCTACGAGCAGTACTTC

J gene: TRBJ1-4
V gene: TRBV6-5
D gene: TRBD1
CDR3 protein: CASRRQGTNEKLFF
CDR3 DNA: TGTGCCAGCAGGCGACAGGGAACTAATGAAAAACTGTTTTTT

J gene: TRBJ2-7
V gene: TRBV3-1/TRBV3-2
D gene: NA
CDR3 protein: CASSQGGRGPYEQYF
CDR3 DNA: TGTGCCAGCAGCCAAGGGGGACGGGGACCCTACGAGCAGTACTTC

J gene: TRBJ1-5
V gene: TRBV5-4
D gene: NA
CDR3 protein: CASSFGGTTSNQPQHF
CDR3 DNA: TGTGCCAGCAGCTTCGGGGGGACCACTAGCAATCAGCCCCAGCATTTT

J gene: TRBJ1-2
V gene: TRBV7-3
D gene: NA
CDR3 protein: CASSPGPNYGYTF
CDR3 DNA: TGTGCCAGCAGCCCCGGACCTAACTATGGCTACACCTTC

J gene: TRBJ1-1
V gene: TRBV28
D gene: NA
CDR3 protein: CASSLSISMNTEAFF
CDR3 DNA: TGTGCCAGCAGTTTATCGATCAGCATGAACACTGAAGCTTTCTTT

J gene: TRBJ1-3
V gene: TRBV2
D gene: TRBD1
CDR3 protein: CASRGQVVPGNTIYF
CDR3 DNA: TGTGCCAGCAGGGGACAGGTTGTACCTGGAAACACCATATATTTT

J gene: TRBJ1-4
V gene: TRBV27
D gene: TRBD1
CDR3 protein: CASSSGTGVLSEKLFF
CDR3 DNA: TGTGCCAGCAGTTCGGGGACAGGGGTACTTAGTGAAAAACTGTTTTTT